This entry describes one TCR beta chain. The CDR3 covers 10 residues. V was clipped by 10 bases and J by 6 bases, with 10 bases between them. CDR1 and CDR2 from the germline V gene are SNHLY and FYNNEI. The record originates from a study of blood T cell repertoires in COVID-19. Study as a whole: Some COVID-19 samples were acute and others convalescent; all came from the United States, Italy and Spain.

Original analysis: The assay estimated nucleated cells by amplifying reference gene primers. Here immunoSEQ multiplex PCR was the method, and the copy in TCRdb shows in-frame clones only, minus some. The V and J calls and clone size are taken from that table; D and trimming were inferred from the DNA. Of around 280,000 clones listed, around 87% were seen once; the top ten hold 1.7%. Sequenced material: PBMCs or T cells enriched from blood (not recorded which). The gene calls are TRBV2 and TRBJ2-7; D gene unclear. This TCR was sampled from a woman aged 18-29 years with acute COVID-19. CDR3 nucleotides: TGTGCCACTTCATACGGCGAGCAGTACTTC. It yields the protein CATSYGEQYF.